This TCR beta chain was sequenced during a study of technical replicates of blood from a few donors. Libraries were prepared by immunoSEQ multiplex PCR; TCRdb keeps only in-frame clonotypes and omits some of them. In the table there are fewer than 95,000 clones, approximately 94% of which are singletons. J was trimmed by 4 bases and V by 4 bases; bases with no gene match: 5. The CDR3 sequence is 14 residues long. CDR1 and CDR2 from the germline V gene are SNHLY and FYNNEI. The source is a human donor in good health. The sequencing input was T cells isolated from PBMCs. V and J are TRBV2 and TRBJ2-7; 9 bases line up with TRBD2. CDR3 DNA: TGTGCCAGCAGTGCCGATAGCGGGAGTTACGAGCAGTACTTC. Amino acids: CASSADSGSYEQYF.